This TCR beta chain was documented in a study of spatial heterogeneity in lung cancer. Ten or more counts support this clonotype. This sample's time point: sample taken at primary tumor resection. Unsorted whole RNA of tumor, nontumor lung or frozen PBMC was sequenced. The donors, about 78 patients with untreated early-stage non-small cell lung cancer, provided the samples. This CDR3 spans 14 amino acids. CDR1 SGHTA and CDR2 FQGNSA come from the germline V gene. V lost 1 base, J lost 1 base, and 6 bases lay in between. Every cDNA TCR molecule received its own unique molecular identifier. TCRdb reanalysed the 5' RACE reads using MiXCR and keeps one entry per CDR3 protein. The sample comprises under 8,500 distinct CDR3 sequences, approximately 5% of which are singletons, and 6.5% to 10% rests with the top ten.

The chain combines TRBV7-2 with TRBJ2-3; D gene uncertain. Sequences were derived from normal lung tissue next to the tumor, sampled at surgery. This receptor was obtained from a female donor with early-stage non-small cell lung cancer. CDR3 loop: CASSLEPRTDTQYF. CDR3 sequence (DNA): TGTGCCAGCAGCTTAGAACCGCGCACAGATACGCAGTATTTT.